A single sample gave rise to the 17 T cell receptor beta chains below, sequenced in a study of blood T cell repertoires in COVID-19. The method was immunoSEQ multiplex PCR; TCRdb's version includes in-frame clones alone and lacks a portion of them. The sample has under 500,000 clones, 80% to 90% seen once. Sequenced sample: PBMCs or T cells enriched from blood (not recorded which). These receptors originate from a man aged 25 to 45 who had recovered from COVID-19.

The chain employs TRBV15 and TRBJ1-6; the match to TRBD1 covers 7 bases. Germline V gives CDR1 LNHNV, CDR2 YYDKDF (reference sequence). The V segment lost 2 bases and the J segment 10 bases; nucleotides outside the gene matches: 14. The CDR3 totals 17 residues. CDR3 DNA sequence: TGTGCCACCAGCAGACGGAAGACAGGGCGTTTGAGGTCACCCCTCCACTTT. Translated: CATSRRKTGRLRSPLHF.

In its sample, this clone was seen once. The V and J genes are TRBV19 and TRBJ1-2; 8 bases are a match to TRBD1. Germline trimming cut 4 bases from V and 2 bases from J; bases unmatched to any gene: 6. The CDR3 is 15 amino acids. The germline V gene has CDR1 LNHDA and CDR2 SQIVND (reference sequence). The CDR3 here is CASSRDRGGNYGYTF. DNA of the CDR3: TGTGCCAGTAGTAGAGACAGGGGCGGAAACTATGGCTACACCTTC.

This chain links TRBV2 with TRBJ1-1; 7 nucleotides line up with TRBD1. V shed 7 bases, J shed 0 bases, and the junction held 5 bases outside the gene matches. The CDR3 sequence is 14 residues long. Germline values: CDR1 SNHLY, CDR2 FYNNEI. CDR3 region: CASNEGALNTEAFF. The DNA for the CDR3 is TGTGCCAGCAACGAGGGGGCGTTGAACACTGAAGCTTTCTTT.

V and J are TRBV6-5 and TRBJ2-7, with D hard to call. The CDR3 is 14 amino acids. Per the germline V gene, CDR1 is MNHEY and CDR2 is SVGAGI. V lost 0 bases and J 0 bases, leaving 6 bases between the germline ends. CDR3 nucleotides: TGTGCCAGCAGTTACTCCTATCCCTCCTACGAGCAGTACTTC. It codes for CASSYSYPSYEQYF.

J is TRBJ2-7 and V is TRBV3-1 (or the pseudogene TRBV3-2); possibly TRBD2 for D (6 bases). CDR3 length: 14 residues. From germline, CDR1 is LGHDT and CDR2 YNNKEL (reference sequence). The germline V and J ends were trimmed by 5 bases and 3 bases, with 14 bases remaining between them. The CDR3 nucleotides read TGTGCCAGCAGCGCCCACGGCGGGGACTACGAGCAGTACTTC. This codes for CASSAHGGDYEQYF.

V usage is TRBV28 and J usage is TRBJ1-2; 10 bases are a match to TRBD1. CDR1 and CDR2 (germline): MDHEN, SYDVKM. Unmatched junction bases numbered 11, after V lost 8 bases and J lost 5 bases. The CDR3 totals 15 residues. The CDR3 sequence: CASATGGQGFYGYTF. In nucleotides, the CDR3 is TGTGCCAGCGCCACGGGGGGACAGGGGTTTTATGGCTACACCTTC.

The chain joins TRBV29-1 to TRBJ1-2, with D perhaps TRBD1 (6 bases). This CDR3 is built from 12 residues. Trimming stripped 7 bases from V and 8 bases from J, with 17 bases between. From germline, CDR1 is SQVTM and CDR2 ANQGSEA. This CDR3 reads CSERRGSDGYTF. The CDR3 bases are TGCAGCGAACGAAGGGGGAGTGACGGCTACACCTTC.

With regard to this clone: Different DNA sequences within this sample yield the same CDR3. V usage is TRBV12-3 or TRBV12-4 and J usage is TRBJ1-2; D gene uncertain. CDR3 length: 12 amino acids. Trimming took off 1 base at V and 8 bases at J, with 8 bases between the two ends. The CDR3, as DNA: TGTGCCAGCAGTTTAGGCGGTTGGGGCTACACCTTC. It codes for CASSLGGWGYTF.

The rearrangement joins TRBV19 to TRBJ1-1; TRBD1 might be the D (6 bases). Per germline, CDR1 LNHDA and CDR2 SQIVND (reference sequence). This CDR3 is 15 amino acids long. V lost 3 bases, J lost 4 bases, and 15 bases lay in between. The CDR3 reads CASSMAGEWSTEAFF. CDR3 in DNA: TGTGCCAGTAGTATGGCAGGGGAATGGAGCACTGAAGCTTTCTTT.

V usage is TRBV9 and J usage is TRBJ2-7; maybe TRBD1 (6 bases). Trimming stripped 4 bases from V and 3 bases from J, with 20 bases between. From germline, CDR1 is SGDLS and CDR2 YYNGEE. The CDR3 runs to 16 residues. CDR3 residues: CASSPHPAGVIYEQYF. Written as DNA, the CDR3 is TGTGCCAGCAGCCCTCACCCCGCAGGGGTGATCTACGAGCAGTACTTC.

The V and J genes are TRBV2 and TRBJ2-7, with 8 bases that match TRBD1. V trimming: 6 bases; J trimming: 2 bases; junction bases outside the gene matches: 3. This CDR3 is built from 13 residues. Germline CDR1 and CDR2: SNHLY and FYNNEI. CDR3: CASRETGAYEQYF. In DNA, the CDR3 is TGTGCCAGCAGAGAGACAGGGGCCTACGAGCAGTACTTC.

This clone was found once. The chain links TRBV30 to TRBJ1-5; D unresolved. The CDR3 spans 13 residues. Between the trimmed V and J ends, which lost 2 bases and 5 bases, there was a span of 10 bases. Germline CDR1 reads GTSNPN; CDR2 reads SVGIG (reference sequence). The CDR3 nucleotides read TGTGCCTGGAGTCGGGGTACGGATCAGCCCCAGCATTTT. Residues: CAWSRGTDQPQHF.

The chain couples TRBV28 to TRBJ2-1; the D is unclear. The CDR3 consists of 15 residues. V dropped 3 bases and J dropped 1 base, with 10 bases sitting between them. CDR1 and CDR2 (germline): MDHEN, SYDVKM. The CDR3 nucleotides read TGTGCCAGCAGTTTGGGCGTCCCATCCTACAATGAGCAGTTCTTC. Its protein product is CASSLGVPSYNEQFF.

The chain's CDR3 is CASSPLEGLYGYTF. The CDR3 nucleotides read TGTGCCAGCAGCCCACTCGAAGGACTTTATGGCTACACCTTC. The chain combines TRBV7-9 with TRBJ1-2; D is unresolved. Germline lookup yields CDR1 SEHNR and CDR2 FQNEAQ (reference sequence). Trimming shortened V by 5 bases and J by 5 bases, and 15 bases separated the two germline ends. The CDR3 loop spans 14 amino acids. Combining the CDR3 with reference TRBV7-9 and TRBJ1-2 gives the whole variable domain DTGVSQNPRHKITKRGQNVTFRCDPISEHNRLYWYRQTLGQGPEFLTYFQNEAQLEKSRLLSDRFSAERPKGSFSTLEIQRTEQGDSAMYLCASSPLEGLYGYTFGSGTRLTVV.

This clone was counted a few times. One junction end disagrees with the germline gene, perhaps due to a read error. The rearrangement links TRBV28 to TRBJ2-7; D may match TRBD1 or TRBD2 (5 bases each). The CDR3 runs to 14 residues. Germline lookup yields CDR1 MDHEN and CDR2 SYDVKM. The CDR3 protein is CASSIWGSSYEQYF. CDR3 coding DNA: TGTGCCAGCAGTATATGGGGGAGCTCCTACGAGCAGTACTTC. Full variable domain (rest looked up from reference TRBV28 and TRBJ2-7): DVKVTQSSRYLVKRTGEKVFLECVQDMDHENMFWYRQDPGLGLRLIYFSYDVKMKEKGDIPEGYSVSREKKERFSLILESASTNQTSMYLCASSIWGSSYEQYFGPGTRLTVT.

The chain employs TRBV5-1 and TRBJ2-1, with 10 bases aligning to TRBD2. In germline, CDR1 is SGHRS, CDR2 YFSETQ. CDR3 size: 15 residues. The junction had 2 bases not matched to a gene; V was cut back by 4 bases and J by 1 base. CDR3 nucleotides: TGCGCCAGCAGCGGAGCGGGAGGGTCCTACAATGAGCAGTTCTTC. The encoded protein is CASSGAGGSYNEQFF.

The chain employs TRBV24-1 and TRBJ1-2; D is unclear. CDR1 is KGHDR, CDR2 SFDVKD, per germline. The ends were cut back, 3 bases at V and 3 bases at J, with 4 bases in the middle. This CDR3 comprises 12 residues. CDR3 protein: CATSDEDYGYTF. The CDR3 DNA is TGTGCCACCAGTGATGAGGACTATGGCTACACCTTC.